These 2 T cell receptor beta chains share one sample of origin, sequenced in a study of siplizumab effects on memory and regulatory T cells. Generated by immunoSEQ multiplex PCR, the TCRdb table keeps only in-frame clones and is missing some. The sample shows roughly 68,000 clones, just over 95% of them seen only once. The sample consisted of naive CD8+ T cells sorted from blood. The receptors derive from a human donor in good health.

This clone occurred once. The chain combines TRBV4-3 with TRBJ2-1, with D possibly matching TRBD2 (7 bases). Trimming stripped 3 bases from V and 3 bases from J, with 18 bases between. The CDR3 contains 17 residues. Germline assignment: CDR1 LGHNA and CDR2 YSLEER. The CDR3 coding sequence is TGCGCCAGCAGCCACTATAAAAGCGGGGACAACTACAATGAGCAGTTCTTC. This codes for CASSHYKSGDNYNEQFF.

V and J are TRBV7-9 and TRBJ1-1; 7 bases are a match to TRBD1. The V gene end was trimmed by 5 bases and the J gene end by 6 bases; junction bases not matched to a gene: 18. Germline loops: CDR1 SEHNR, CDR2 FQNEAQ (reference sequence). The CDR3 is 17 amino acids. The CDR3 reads CASSRGTDRLQGAEAFF. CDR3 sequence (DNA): TGTGCCAGCAGCCGAGGCACGGACAGGCTCCAAGGGGCTGAAGCTTTCTTT.